These 25 T cell receptor beta chains were sequenced from one sample in a study of Graves' ophthalmopathy and Graves' hyperthyroidism. For repertoire sequencing, the TCR beta CDR3 regions were amplified from RNA transcripts. HTBI primers primed a first-round RT-PCR, and a second-round multiplex PCR followed. TCRdb re-derived calls from the multiplex PCR reads in MiXCR, one entry per CDR3 protein. The table has almost 750,000 distinct CDR3 sequences, roughly two fifths seen once; the top ten hold 35% to 55%. What was sequenced was peripheral blood. The receptors stem from an adult man with Graves' ophthalmopathy.

This clonotype was detected only a few times. V and J are TRBV6-5 and TRBJ2-3; a weak D match, TRBD2 (6 bases). The V gene lost 0 bases and the J gene lost 3 bases, with 10 bases spanning the gap. The CDR3 extends over 15 amino acids. Germline CDR1 MNHEY, CDR2 SVGAGI. The CDR3 DNA follows: TGTGCCAGCAGTTACTCTGGGGGGACTACAGATACGCAGTATTTT. This translates into CASSYSGGTTDTQYF.

The table lists this clonotype with many counts. J is TRBJ1-1 and V is TRBV5-1; D unclear. Germline CDR1 reads SGHRS; CDR2 reads YFSETQ. CDR3 size: 15 residues. Between the trimmed V and J ends, which lost 0 bases and 4 bases, there was a span of 13 bases. The chain's CDR3 is CASSLADLVGTEAFF. DNA for the CDR3: TGCGCCAGCAGCTTGGCCGACCTCGTCGGCACTGAAGCTTTCTTT.

Concerning this clonotype: Without the conserved terminal phenylalanine or tryptophan, this CDR3 likely stems from a read error. The DNA is omitted, as the CDR3 cannot be located on it reliably, and the CDR3 follows TCRdb's listing. The chain has TRBV19 and TRBJ1-4; the D call TRBD1 from the table was never checked on the DNA. The CDR3 numbers 11 amino acids, ends counted. Germline V gives CDR1 LNHDA, CDR2 SQIVND (reference sequence). CDR3: CASSISGRGLG.

A remark on this clonotype: A much larger clone sits a single nucleotide away, making a read error possible. The J gene is TRBJ1-1, the V gene TRBV15, with a tentative D call TRBD1 (5 bases). V lost 10 bases and J 3 bases, leaving 18 bases between the germline ends. Looked up from germline, CDR1 is LNHNV and CDR2 is YYDKDF (reference sequence). The CDR3 totals 14 residues. The CDR3 nucleotides are TGTGCCAGCAGAGGGACTCCTCAGGACACTGAAGCTTTCTTT. Translated: CASRGTPQDTEAFF.

This sequence joins TRBV2 and TRBJ2-2, with D uncertain. The CDR3 has 14 residues. Germline assignment: CDR1 SNHLY and CDR2 FYNNEI. Trimming shortened V by 4 bases and J by 4 bases, and 10 bases separated the two germline ends. The CDR3 coding sequence is TGTGCCAGCAGTGTCATGGGATCCACCGGGGAGCTGTTTTTT. It yields the protein CASSVMGSTGELFF. The full variable domain, completed using reference TRBV2 and TRBJ2-2, is EPEVTQTPSHQVTQMGQEVILRCVPISNHLYFYWYRQILGQKVEFLVSFYNNEISEKSEIFDDQFSVERPDGSNFTLKIRSTKLEDSAMYFCASSVMGSTGELFFGEGSRLTVL.

The CDR3 loop is CASSIMGTGSGANVLTF. CDR3 DNA: TGTGCCAGTAGTATCATGGGGACCGGCTCTGGGGCCAACGTCCTGACTTTC. The chain combines TRBV19 with TRBJ2-6; D might be TRBD1 or TRBD2, each matching 5 bases. Trimming removed 3 bases from V and 0 bases from J, with 12 bases in between. The CDR3 loop spans 17 amino acids. The germline CDR1 and CDR2 sequences are LNHDA and SQIVND (reference sequence).

The chain has TRBV7-8 and TRBJ2-2, with D possibly being TRBD1 (6 bases). The CDR3 extends over 16 amino acids. Trimming took 5 bases from V and 4 from J, leaving 17 bases between them. Germline CDR1 and CDR2: SGHVS and FQNEAQ. The CDR3 region is CASSGVVGALTGELFF. The CDR3 coding sequence is TGTGCCAGCAGCGGTGTCGTGGGGGCTCTCACCGGGGAGCTGTTTTTT.

This clonotype showed up many times. The gene calls are TRBV12-3 or TRBV12-4 and TRBJ1-2; no clear D. The length of the CDR3 is 13 residues. V lost 6 bases to trimming and J lost 2 bases, with 10 bases between them. Here the CDR3 reads CASSLERNYGYTF. The DNA for the CDR3 is TGTGCCAGCAGCCTTGAGAGGAACTATGGCTACACCTTC.

The chain uses TRBV12-3 or TRBV12-4 and TRBJ1-1, with 7 nucleotides matching TRBD1. The CDR3 is made up of 13 amino acids. V dropped 5 bases and J dropped 5; count of bases not matched to a gene: 5. CDR3 sequence (DNA): TGTGCCAGCAGTATGACAGGGTGGACTGAAGCTTTCTTT. Amino acid sequence: CASSMTGWTEAFF.

Comments on this clonotype: Possible read error: a much larger clone is one base away. The rearrangement joins TRBV2 to TRBJ2-2, with D perhaps TRBD2 (5 bases). The CDR3 totals 13 residues. Germline V CDR1 and CDR2: SNHLY, FYNNEI. CDR3 sequence reads: CVSTTDGGGELFF. The CDR3 DNA is TGTGTCAGCACCACGGACGGAGGCGGGGAGCTGTTTTTT.

This chain joins TRBV7-9 and TRBJ1-1, with D unresolved. Germline V gene data show CDR1 as SEHNR and CDR2 as FQNEAQ (reference sequence). With 1 base removed from V and 4 bases from J, the gap between germline ends came to 16 bases. The CDR3 is made up of 16 amino acids. CDR3 loop: CASSLVVSGSVTEAFF. The CDR3 nucleotides are TGTGCCAGCAGCTTAGTGGTTAGTGGCAGTGTCACTGAAGCTTTCTTT.

Ten or more counts support this clonotype. The J gene is TRBJ1-1, the V gene TRBV7-9; D may be TRBD1 (5 bases). The V and J ends lost 6 bases and 1 base respectively, with 12 bases between them. The CDR3 spans 14 residues. The germline V gene encodes CDR1 SEHNR and CDR2 FQNEAQ (reference sequence). CDR3 amino acids: CASRQGTENTEAFF. The DNA for the CDR3 is TGTGCCAGCAGACAAGGGACTGAGAACACTGAAGCTTTCTTT.

V gene TRBV19 combines with J gene TRBJ1-4, with D possibly being TRBD1 (5 bases). V dropped 5 bases and J dropped 15 bases, with 19 bases sitting between them. Germline V lookup: CDR1 LNHDA, CDR2 SQIVND (reference sequence). The CDR3 contains 13 residues. CDR3 nucleotides: TGTGCCAGTAGTCTCCCTGGGGACTATGGGTTGTTTTTT. It translates to CASSLPGDYGLFF.

Regarding this clonotype: A junction end diverges from the germline sequence, so it may reflect a read error. V gene TRBV20-1 combines with J gene TRBJ1-6, with a tentative D call TRBD1 (6 bases). The CDR3 has 16 amino acids. Germline V gene data show CDR1 as DFQATT and CDR2 as SNEGSKA (reference sequence). The CDR3 loop is CSAKDHGGSDNSPLHF. DNA for the CDR3: TGCAGTGCTAAAGACCACGGGGGCTCCGATAATTCACCCCTCCACTTT.

The V call is TRBV7-9, the J call TRBJ2-7; 9 bases align to TRBD1. The CDR3 length is 17 residues. CDR1 and CDR2 (germline): SEHNR, FQNEAQ (reference sequence). The junction had 12 bases not matched to a gene; V was cut back by 5 bases and J by 1 base. Here the CDR3 DNA reads TGTGCCAGCAGCACTTATAGCCCGGGACAGGGTTCCTACGAGCAGTACTTC. Its translation is CASSTYSPGQGSYEQYF. The full variable domain, with the rest looked up from reference TRBV7-9 and TRBJ2-7, is DTGVSQNPRHKITKRGQNVTFRCDPISEHNRLYWYRQTLGQGPEFLTYFQNEAQLEKSRLLSDRFSAERPKGSFSTLEIQRTEQGDSAMYLCASSTYSPGQGSYEQYFGPGTRLTVT.

V and J are TRBV24-1 and TRBJ2-1; no reliable D call. CDR3 length equals 13 residues. Per the germline V gene, CDR1 is KGHDR and CDR2 is SFDVKD. Trimming removed 1 base from V and 8 bases from J, with 8 bases in between. The CDR3 DNA reads TGTGCCACCAGTGATTTCCGGTCCCATGAGCAGTTCTTC. Translated, it gives CATSDFRSHEQFF.

This clonotype was recorded a few times. The CDR3 spells CSARGLLPNTEAFF. In nucleotides, the CDR3 is TGCAGTGCTAGAGGTTTACTTCCGAACACTGAAGCTTTCTTT. V gene TRBV20-1 combines with J gene TRBJ1-1, with D uncertain. CDR1 and CDR2 (germline): DFQATT, SNEGSKA (reference sequence). The CDR3 spans 14 residues. V was pared by 1 base and J by 1 base, with 10 bases between.

This clonotype was seen many times. V usage is TRBV7-6 and J usage is TRBJ2-2; possible D gene TRBD2, 6 bases. Germline V gene data show CDR1 as SGHVS and CDR2 as FNYEAQ. The germline V and J ends were trimmed by 7 bases and 5 bases, with 17 bases remaining between them. This CDR3 spans 15 amino acids. The CDR3 here is CASTVEGGGTGELFF. Written as DNA, the CDR3 is TGTGCCAGCACCGTAGAGGGAGGCGGGACCGGGGAGCTGTTTTTT.

V is TRBV20-1 and J is TRBJ2-5; 9 bases map to TRBD1. J was trimmed by 5 bases and V by 4 bases; bases with no gene match: 5. Germline V lookup: CDR1 DFQATT, CDR2 SNEGSKA (reference sequence). There are 13 residues in the CDR3. The CDR3 sequence is CSATPGQGETQYF. CDR3 DNA: TGCAGTGCTACTCCGGGACAGGGTGAGACCCAGTACTTC.

The chain carries TRBV19 and TRBJ1-2; D remains unclear. Deletions cut 9 bases from V and 10 bases from J, with 21 bases between. The CDR3 covers 13 residues. The V gene's germline CDR1 is LNHDA and CDR2 SQIVND (reference sequence). CDR3 bases: TGTGCCAGCAGCACGACCGTTGCCAATTCCTACACCTTC. It translates to CASSTTVANSYTF.

This rearrangement joins TRBV25-1 to TRBJ1-4, with D maybe TRBD1 (5 bases). The V and J ends lost 4 bases and 6 bases respectively, with 18 bases between them. CDR1 is MGHDK, CDR2 SYGVNS, per germline. The CDR3 sequence is 16 residues long. The CDR3 loop reads CASSVPPGGPHEKLFF. In nucleotides, the CDR3 is TGTGCCAGCAGTGTACCCCCCGGGGGACCACATGAAAAACTGTTTTTT.

V usage is TRBV29-1 and J usage is TRBJ2-7; TRBD1 matches 10 bases. Judging by the DNA end, TRBJ2-1 fits better; the J call may be wrong. CDR1 is SQVTM and CDR2 is ANQGSEA in the germline V gene. The CDR3 runs 16 residues. The CDR3 spells CSVEGEGDRGYNEQFF. The CDR3 DNA follows: TGCAGCGTTGAAGGGGAGGGGGACAGGGGCTACAATGAGCAGTTCTTC.

This clonotype was seen a few times. This chain joins TRBV14 and TRBJ2-2, with 12 bases identical to TRBD1. The CDR3 consists of 16 residues. CDR1 is SGHDN and CDR2 is FVKESK in the germline V gene. V was clipped by 1 base and J by 6 bases; unmatched bases: 3. The CDR3 nucleotides are TGTGCCAGCAGCCAAGCCGGGACAGGGGGCTCCGGGGAGCTGTTTTTT. It yields the protein CASSQAGTGGSGELFF. Looking up the rest from reference TRBV14 and TRBJ2-2 gives the full variable domain: EAGVTQFPSHSVIEKGQTVTLRCDPISGHDNLYWYRRVMGKEIKFLLHFVKESKQDESGMPNNRFLAERTGGTYSTLKVQPAELEDSGVYFCASSQAGTGGSGELFFGEGSRLTVL.

The rearrangement links TRBV9 to TRBJ1-6, with 10 bases identical to TRBD1. V was pared by 4 bases and J by 4 bases, with 8 bases of the junction left unmatched. Looked up from germline, CDR1 is SGDLS and CDR2 is YYNGEE. The CDR3 runs to 17 residues. The chain's CDR3 is CASSPQTGGLYNSPLHF. CDR3 sequence (DNA): TGTGCCAGCAGCCCACAGACAGGGGGCTTATATAATTCACCCCTCCACTTT.

This clonotype was seen only a few times. V and J are TRBV11-1 and TRBJ1-2; D is unclear. CDR3 length: 14 amino acids. Germline CDR1 SGHAT, CDR2 FQDESV (reference sequence). V lost 1 base, J lost 8 bases, and 14 bases lay in between. CDR3 sequence reads: CASSLGADPRGYTF. CDR3 sequence (DNA): TGTGCCAGCAGCTTAGGGGCCGACCCTAGAGGCTACACCTTC.